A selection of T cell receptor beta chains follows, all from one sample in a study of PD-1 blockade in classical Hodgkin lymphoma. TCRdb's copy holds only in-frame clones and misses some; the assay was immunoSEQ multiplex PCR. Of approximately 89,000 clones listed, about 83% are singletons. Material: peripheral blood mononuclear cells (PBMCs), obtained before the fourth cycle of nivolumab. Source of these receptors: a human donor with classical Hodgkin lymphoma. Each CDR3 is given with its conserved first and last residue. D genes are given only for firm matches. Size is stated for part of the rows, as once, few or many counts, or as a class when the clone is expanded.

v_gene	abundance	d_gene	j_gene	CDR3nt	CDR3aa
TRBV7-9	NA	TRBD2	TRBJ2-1	TGTGCCAGCAGCTCGGACTTGACTAGCGGACAGATTAATGAGCAGTTCTTC	CASSSDLTSGQINEQFF
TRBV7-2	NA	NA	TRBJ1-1	TGTGCCAGCAGACGGGGGATATCGAACACTGAAGCTTTCTTT	CASRRGISNTEAFF
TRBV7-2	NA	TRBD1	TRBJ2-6	TGTGCCAGCAGCCCCAGGGGGCTGCGTGGGGCCAACGTCCTGACTTTC	CASSPRGLRGANVLTF
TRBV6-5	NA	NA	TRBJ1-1	TGTGCCAGCAGTTACGGGGGGAGCACTGAAGCTTTCTTT	CASSYGGSTEAFF
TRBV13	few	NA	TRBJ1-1	TGTGCCAGCAGCCCCGTCGGGAGGGGAACTGAAGCTTTCTTT	CASSPVGRGTEAFF
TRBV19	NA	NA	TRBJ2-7	TGTGCCAGTAGTATACGGCAGCAAAACTACGAGCAGTACTTC	CASSIRQQNYEQYF
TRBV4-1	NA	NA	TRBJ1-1	TGCGCCAGCAGCCAAGAGGCAGCAAACACTGAAGCTTTCTTT	CASSQEAANTEAFF
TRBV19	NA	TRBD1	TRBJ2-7	TGTGCCAGTAGCCGGATAGACAGGGGGGCGGCGGAGCAGTACTTC	CASSRIDRGAAEQYF
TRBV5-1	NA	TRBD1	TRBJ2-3	TGCGCCAGCAGCTTGGCTACAGGGGGCGCAGATACGCAGTATTTT	CASSLATGGADTQYF
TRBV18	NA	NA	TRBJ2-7	TGTGCCAGCTCACACCGGGACGGCTCCTACGAGCAGTACTTC	CASSHRDGSYEQYF
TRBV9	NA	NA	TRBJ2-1	TGTGCCAGCAGCCCCCTGGGATTTGGTGAGCAGTTCTTC	CASSPLGFGEQFF
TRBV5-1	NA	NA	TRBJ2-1	TGCGCCAGCAGCTTGGGGGCGGGCCCCTGGGGCAATGAGCAGTTCTTC	CASSLGAGPWGNEQFF
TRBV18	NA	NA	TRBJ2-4	TGTGCCAGCTCACCAGACCAGTCTCCGGCCAAAAACATTCAGTACTTC	CASSPDQSPAKNIQYF
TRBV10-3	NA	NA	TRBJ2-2	TGTGCCATCAGTGAGTCCCCGACGGATACCGGGGAGCTGTTTTTT	CAISESPTDTGELFF
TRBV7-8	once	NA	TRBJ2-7	TGTGCCAGCAGCTTATGGGGGTCGGAATCCTACGAGCAGTACTTC	CASSLWGSESYEQYF
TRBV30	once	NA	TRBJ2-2	TGTGCCTGGAAATGGACGGGGGGCCCGGGGGAGCTGTTTTTT	CAWKWTGGPGELFF
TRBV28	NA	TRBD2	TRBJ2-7	TGTGCCAGCAGTTTCCCAGCGGGGAGCTCCTACGAGCAGTACTTC	CASSFPAGSSYEQYF
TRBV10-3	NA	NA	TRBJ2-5	TGTGCCATCAGTGGGGTAAGGGGAGAGACCCAGTACTTC	CAISGVRGETQYF
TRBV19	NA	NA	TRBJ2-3	TGTGCCAGCGGGCCAGTTTCGGGAGATACGCAGTATTTT	CASGPVSGDTQYF
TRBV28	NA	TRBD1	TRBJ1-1	TGTGCCAGCAGCCCTGACAGGGGACGGACTGAAGCTTTCTTT	CASSPDRGRTEAFF
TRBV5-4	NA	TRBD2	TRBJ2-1	TGTGCCAGCAGCTCGGCTAGCGGGAGTTCTACTGAGCAGTTCTTC	CASSSASGSSTEQFF
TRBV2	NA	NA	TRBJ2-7	TGTGCCAGCAGTGAAGCTGGGGCTAGGCGCGAGCAGTACTTC	CASSEAGARREQYF
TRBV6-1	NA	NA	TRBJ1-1	TGTGCCAGCAGTGAAGCCCTTATGGGGCGGGAAGCTTTCTTT	CASSEALMGREAFF
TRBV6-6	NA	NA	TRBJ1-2	TGTGCCAGCAGTTTCGAATATGGCTACACCTTC	CASSFEYGYTF
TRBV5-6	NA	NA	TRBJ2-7	TGTGCCAGCAGCTTTCAGGGTTTATACGAGCAGTACTTC	CASSFQGLYEQYF
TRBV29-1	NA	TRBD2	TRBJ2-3	TGCAGCGGGGCCCGGGAGGGGGGCACAGATACGCAGTATTTT	CSGAREGGTDTQYF
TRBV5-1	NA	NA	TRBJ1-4	TGCGCCAGCAGCGCCGGCCCTCAGGGGAGGGCGAATGAAAAACTGTTTTTT	CASSAGPQGRANEKLFF
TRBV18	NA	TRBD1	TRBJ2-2	TGTGCCAGCTCACAACAGACAGGGGCGGACACCGGGGAGCTGTTTTTT	CASSQQTGADTGELFF
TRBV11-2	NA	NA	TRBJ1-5	TGTGCCAGCAGCTTAGATGGGGGCGCTGGGGCTAATAGCAATCAGCCCCAGCATTTT	CASSLDGGAGANSNQPQHF
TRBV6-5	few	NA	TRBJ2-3	TGTGCCAGCAGTCCTGGAGGTACGCAGTATTTT	CASSPGGTQYF
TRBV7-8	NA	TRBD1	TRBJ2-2	TGTGCCAGCAGCTCCTGGGACAGGGGCACCGGGGAGCTGTTTTTT	CASSSWDRGTGELFF
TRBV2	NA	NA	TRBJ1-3	TGTGCCAGCAGAGCACGGGGGGCGGTCGTCACCATATATTTT	CASRARGAVVTIYF
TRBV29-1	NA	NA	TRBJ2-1	TGCAGCGTTTATGGGCTGAACAATGAGCAGTTCTTC	CSVYGLNNEQFF
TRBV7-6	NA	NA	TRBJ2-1	TGTGCCAGCAGCTTAGGAAACAATGAGCAGTTCTTC	CASSLGNNEQFF
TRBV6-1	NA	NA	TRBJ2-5	TGTGCCAGCAGGGCACGGGCCCCGTCGCGGGAGACCCAGTACTTC	CASRARAPSRETQYF
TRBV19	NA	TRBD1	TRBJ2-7	TGTGCCAGTAGTAACTTCTACAGGGGCGAGCAGTACTTC	CASSNFYRGEQYF
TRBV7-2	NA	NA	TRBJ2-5	TGTGCCAGCAGCCTTCCCGCTGGGGCGTACCAAGAGACCCAGTACTTC	CASSLPAGAYQETQYF
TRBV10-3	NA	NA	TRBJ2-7	TGTGCCATCAGTGAGACTACAACCTACGAGCAGTACTTC	CAISETTTYEQYF
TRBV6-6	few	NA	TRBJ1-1	TGTGCCAGCAGTTCCCGGGACGGCCTGGAAGCTTTCTTT	CASSSRDGLEAFF
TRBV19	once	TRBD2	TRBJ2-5	TGTGCCAGTAGTCCCCAAGGGAGGAGGGGAGGGCAAGAGACCCAGTACTTC	CASSPQGRRGGQETQYF
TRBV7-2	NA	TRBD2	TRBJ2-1	TGTGCCAGCAGCCCCCAACCGGGACTAGCGGGGTATGAGCAGTTCTTC	CASSPQPGLAGYEQFF
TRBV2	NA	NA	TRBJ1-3	TGTGCCAGCAGGGCCACAGTGTGGTCTGGAAACACCATATATTTT	CASRATVWSGNTIYF
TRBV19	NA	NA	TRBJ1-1	TGTGCCAGTAGCCTTTTGCCGGGGGGAAACACTGAAGCTTTCTTT	CASSLLPGGNTEAFF
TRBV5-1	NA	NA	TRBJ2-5	TGCGCCAGCAGCTTCCGGGGCGACTCGGAAGAGACCCAGTACTTC	CASSFRGDSEETQYF
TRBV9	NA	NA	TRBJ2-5	TGTGCCAGCAGCGTAGGAGACAGGGAGACCCAGTACTTC	CASSVGDRETQYF
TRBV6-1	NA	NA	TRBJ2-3	TGTGCCAGCAGTGCCCCAGGCACAGATACGCAGTATTTT	CASSAPGTDTQYF
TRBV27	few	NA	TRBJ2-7	TGTGCCAGCCCCGGGGATGCTTCCGTTGGGACTGGAAACTACGAGCAGTACTTC	CASPGDASVGTGNYEQYF
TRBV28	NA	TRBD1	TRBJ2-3	TGTGCCAGCAGTCCATACCCGGGACAGTCTAGCACAGATACGCAGTATTTT	CASSPYPGQSSTDTQYF
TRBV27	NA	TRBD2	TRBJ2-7	TGTGCCAGTAAGCCGGCGGGAGAGCGGGAGCAGTACTTC	CASKPAGEREQYF
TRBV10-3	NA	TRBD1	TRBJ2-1	TGTGCCATCAGAAAGACAGGGGGATCGGTCAATGAGCAGTTCTTC	CAIRKTGGSVNEQFF
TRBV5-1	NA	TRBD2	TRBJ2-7	TGCGCCAGCAGCTTGGGACTAGCGGCCTCCTCCTACGAGCAGTACTTC	CASSLGLAASSYEQYF
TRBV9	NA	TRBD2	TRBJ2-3	TGTGCCAGCAGCCCTAGCGGGAGGCCAGATACGCAGTATTTT	CASSPSGRPDTQYF
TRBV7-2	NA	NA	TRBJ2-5	TGTGCCAGCAGCGCACTAGCTTCTGAGACCCAGTACTTC	CASSALASETQYF
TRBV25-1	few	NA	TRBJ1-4	TGTGCCAGCAGGTCCCCGGCGACTAATGAAAAACTGTTTTTT	CASRSPATNEKLFF
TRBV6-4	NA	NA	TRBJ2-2	TGTGCCAGCAGTTACCAGGGGGGCGGCACCGGGGAGCTGTTTTTT	CASSYQGGGTGELFF
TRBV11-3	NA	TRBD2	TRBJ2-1	TGTGCCAGCAGCTTAGTCTCTAGCGGGAGCAATGAGCAGTTCTTC	CASSLVSSGSNEQFF
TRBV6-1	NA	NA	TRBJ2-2	TGTGCCAGCAGTGTTAGTGGAGCGAACACCGGGGAGCTGTTTTTT	CASSVSGANTGELFF
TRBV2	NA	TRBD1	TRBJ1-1	TGTGCCAGCTGTCCGCCGGGACAGGCCCGAGCTTTCTTT	CASCPPGQARAFF
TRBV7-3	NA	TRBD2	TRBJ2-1	TGTGCCAGCAGCTTAACGGGCGGGAGGGCCTACAATGAGCAGTTCTTC	CASSLTGGRAYNEQFF
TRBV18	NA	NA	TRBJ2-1	TGTGCCAGCTCCAGGGGACTAACCAATGAGCAGTTCTTC	CASSRGLTNEQFF